This TCR beta chain stems from a study of blood T cell repertoires in COVID-19. Study details: Sites across the United States, Italy and Spain contributed samples from acute and convalescent COVID-19. Sample material is recorded as cDNA or gDNA derived from T cells, B-cell-depleted T cells, or PBMCs.

Germline V gene sequence: CDR1 ENHRY, CDR2 SYGVKD. V lost 0 bases to trimming and J lost 3 bases, with 15 bases between them. The CDR3 loop spans 17 amino acids. Authors' analysis steps: The assay estimated nucleated cells by amplifying reference gene primers. Generated by immunoSEQ multiplex PCR, the TCRdb table keeps only in-frame clones and is missing some. V and J calls and clone size are those listed in that table; D and trimming were worked out from the DNA. This sample carries roughly 250,000 clones, approximately 90% of them seen once, and the ten largest clones take approximately 4.3%. Material: peripheral blood. This clonotype originated in a man in his 60s who had recovered from COVID-19. The chain joins TRBV10-3 to TRBJ1-3; the D gene is possibly TRBD1 (6 bases). DNA for the CDR3: TGTGCCATCAGTGAGTCGAAGAGAGGGGGAGATGGAAACACCATATATTTT. Residues: CAISESKRGGDGNTIYF.